These 32 T cell receptor beta chains were sequenced from one sample in a study of T-cell reconstitution after alpha-beta-depleted transplantation in children. A library of TCRbeta sequences, prepared with unique molecular identifiers, was generated. TCRdb itself ran the PCR reads through MiXCR, one entry per CDR3 protein. The data show about a million distinct CDR3 sequences, 25% to 30% seen once. This material consisted of PBMCs, mostly from graft donor cells, taken 360 days after TCRalphabeta/CD19-depleted stem cell transplant. The receptors here all came from a boy in the first two years of life who had a stem cell transplant for SCID, so the T cells may come from the graft donor.

This clonotype was picked up a small number of times. The gene calls are TRBV7-6 and TRBJ1-1, with no clear D. Trimming pared 1 base from V and 4 bases from J, leaving 10 bases between. The length of the CDR3 is 14 residues. CDR1 SGHVS and CDR2 FNYEAQ come from the germline V gene. The CDR3 DNA reads TGTGCCAGCAGCTTAGATCCCGGTATCACTGAAGCTTTCTTT. Residues: CASSLDPGITEAFF. Filled out from reference TRBV7-6 and TRBJ1-1, the complete variable domain reads GAGVSQSPRYKVTKRGQDVALRCDPISGHVSLYWYRQALGQGPEFLTYFNYEAQQDKSGLPNDRFSAERPEGSISTLTIQRTEQRDSAMYRCASSLDPGITEAFFGQGTRLTVV.

This clonotype appeared a few times. The chain is built from TRBV7-3 and TRBJ2-3; TRBD1 is a possible D gene (7 bases). Germline-derived CDR1 and CDR2 are SGHTA and FQGTGA. V lost 6 bases, J lost 1 base, and 17 bases lay in between. This CDR3 is built from 16 residues. CDR3 sequence reads: CASSTGGGLGTDTQYF. The CDR3 DNA sequence: TGTGCCAGCAGTACAGGAGGGGGCTTGGGCACAGATACGCAGTATTTT.

The chain employs TRBV5-1 and TRBJ2-7, with a possible D match to TRBD1 (7 bases). Trimming stripped 3 bases from V and 2 bases from J, with 15 bases between. From germline, CDR1 is SGHRS and CDR2 YFSETQ. The CDR3 has 15 amino acids. The CDR3 bases are TGCGCCAGCAGCTCAGGGGGGACAGCGGCCTACGAGCAGTACTTC. Protein sequence: CASSSGGTAAYEQYF.

V is TRBV20-1 and J is TRBJ1-5; 9 bases line up with TRBD1. This CDR3 spans 17 amino acids. Germline V gives CDR1 DFQATT, CDR2 SNEGSKA (reference sequence). J was trimmed by 4 bases and V by 6 bases; bases with no gene match: 16. The CDR3 sequence is CSANNPRIGTGNQPQHF. CDR3 sequence (DNA): TGCAGTGCCAATAATCCTCGTATTGGGACAGGGAATCAGCCCCAGCATTTT.

J is TRBJ1-1 and V is TRBV7-3, with 7 bases matching TRBD1. Germline V lookup: CDR1 SGHTA, CDR2 FQGTGA. The J segment lost 0 bases and the V segment lost 5 bases, leaving 3 bases of the junction unmatched. The CDR3 has 14 residues. The CDR3 loop is CASSQGVLNTEAFF. The CDR3 region has the DNA TGTGCCAGCAGCCAGGGGGTGCTGAACACTGAAGCTTTCTTT.

There are a few counts of this clonotype. This sequence joins TRBV3-1 and TRBJ2-2; D uncertain. The V gene's germline CDR1 is LGHDT and CDR2 YNNKEL (reference sequence). Trimming stripped 1 base from V and 6 bases from J, with 12 bases between. The CDR3 totals 15 residues. In DNA form, the CDR3 reads TGTGCCAGCAGCCAAGTAGGGTTATCCGCCGGGGAGCTGTTTTTT. Translating it yields CASSQVGLSAGELFF.

This clonotype showed up many times. The rearrangement links TRBV11-2 to TRBJ1-1, with TRBD1 matching over 7 bases. Trimming took 3 bases from V and 0 from J; bases not matched to a gene: 4. CDR1 is SGHAT and CDR2 is FQNNGV in the germline V gene. The CDR3 has 15 amino acids. In nucleotides, the CDR3 is TGTGCCAGCAGCTTGCAGGGGGGAATGAACACTGAAGCTTTCTTT. Its protein product is CASSLQGGMNTEAFF.

This chain connects TRBV20-1 to TRBJ2-5; D remains unclear. Germline-derived CDR1 and CDR2 are DFQATT and SNEGSKA (reference sequence). V gave up 6 bases and J gave up 5 bases, with 13 bases separating them. This CDR3 is built from 12 residues. The CDR3, as DNA: TGCAGTGCCGCTTCCCTAAGGGAGACCCAGTACTTC. It is translated as CSAASLRETQYF.

A few counts support this clonotype. The chain employs TRBV3-1 and TRBJ2-4; either TRBD1 or TRBD2 may supply D (6 bases each). V lost 2 bases, J lost 0 bases, and 17 bases lay in between. The CDR3 is made up of 18 amino acids. The germline gives CDR1 LGHDT, CDR2 YNNKEL (reference sequence). The CDR3 DNA is TGTGCCAGCAGCCAACCCTCTGGGGGGACACTAGCCAAAAACATTCAGTACTTC. This translates into CASSQPSGGTLAKNIQYF. The full variable domain, with the rest looked up from reference TRBV3-1 and TRBJ2-4, is DTAVSQTPKYLVTQMGNDKSIKCEQNLGHDTMYWYKQDSKKFLKIMFSYNNKELIINETVPNRFSPKSPDKAHLNLHINSLELGDSAVYFCASSQPSGGTLAKNIQYFGAGTRLSVL.

The rearrangement links TRBV29-1 to TRBJ2-1; 8 positions match TRBD1. Germline CDR1 reads SQVTM; CDR2 reads ANQGSEA. Trimming at V came to 1 base and at J to 7 bases, leaving 6 bases not matched to a gene. There are 14 residues in the CDR3. CDR3 sequence reads: CSVEGTGYPNEQFF. Here the CDR3 DNA reads TGCAGCGTTGAAGGGACAGGGTATCCGAATGAGCAGTTCTTC.

This clonotype appeared a few times. The rearrangement links TRBV12-3 or TRBV12-4 to TRBJ2-3; weak D call: TRBD2 (5 bases). V dropped 6 bases and J dropped 2 bases, with 15 bases sitting between them. There are 15 residues in the CDR3. Here the CDR3 reads CASSPYDYPTDTQYF. The CDR3 DNA sequence: TGTGCCAGCAGCCCTTACGACTACCCCACAGATACGCAGTATTTT.

This clonotype was observed a few times. The chain carries TRBV6-5 and TRBJ2-7, with D uncertain. V was clipped by 2 bases and J by 1 base, with 9 bases between them. CDR1 is MNHEY, CDR2 SVGAGI, per germline. The CDR3 consists of 14 residues. The chain's CDR3 is CASSYDNLSYEQYF. As DNA, the CDR3 is TGTGCCAGCAGTTACGACAACTTATCCTACGAGCAGTACTTC.

The sample holds many counts of this clonotype. The V and J genes are TRBV11-2 and TRBJ2-3; D not certain. This CDR3 region has 15 residues. Trimming pared 5 bases from V and 1 base from J, leaving 13 bases between. Germline values: CDR1 SGHAT, CDR2 FQNNGV. The CDR3 reads CASSRAGPRTDTQYF. In nucleotides, the CDR3 is TGTGCCAGCAGCCGAGCTGGGCCCCGCACAGATACGCAGTATTTT.

The chain couples TRBV20-1 to TRBJ2-5; 8 nucleotides match TRBD1. The germline V gene has CDR1 DFQATT and CDR2 SNEGSKA (reference sequence). The V and J ends lost 6 bases and 6 bases, in that order; junction bases with no gene match: 9. The CDR3 loop spans 13 amino acids. Here the CDR3 reads CSAHRGTTKTQYF. Written as DNA, the CDR3 is TGCAGTGCCCACAGGGGGACGACGAAGACCCAGTACTTC.

J is TRBJ2-5 and V is TRBV7-3, with D possibly being TRBD1 or TRBD2 (5 bases each). Germline CDR1 and CDR2: SGHTA and FQGTGA. V was cut by 1 base and J by 0 bases, with 9 bases left in between. There are 15 residues in the CDR3. Here the CDR3 reads CASSLMGVHQETQYF. CDR3 DNA sequence: TGTGCCAGCAGCTTAATGGGGGTACACCAAGAGACCCAGTACTTC.

The rearrangement links TRBV28 to TRBJ2-2; 8 bases are shared with TRBD1. The V gene end was trimmed by 7 bases and the J gene end by 4 bases; junction bases not matched to a gene: 8. The CDR3 length is 15 residues. Germline V CDR1 and CDR2: MDHEN, SYDVKM. The CDR3 loop is CASISTGVVTGELFF. CDR3 nucleotide sequence: TGTGCCAGCATCTCGACAGGGGTGGTCACCGGGGAGCTGTTTTTT.

The chain couples TRBV29-1 to TRBJ1-1, with 7 bases that match TRBD1. The CDR3 length is 10 residues. CDR1 SQVTM and CDR2 ANQGSEA come from the germline V gene. V was clipped by 7 bases and J by 4 bases; unmatched bases: 0. CDR3 sequence reads: CSAGGTEAFF. Written as DNA, the CDR3 is TGCAGCGCAGGGGGCACTGAAGCTTTCTTT.

The genes are TRBV20-1 and TRBJ2-5; D is possibly TRBD1 (6 bases). The CDR3 has 12 amino acids. The V and J ends lost 4 bases and 2 bases respectively, with 8 bases between them. Germline loops: CDR1 DFQATT, CDR2 SNEGSKA (reference sequence). Written as DNA, the CDR3 is TGCAGTGCTACAGGGGAGCAAGAGACCCAGTACTTC. Its translation is CSATGEQETQYF.

This clonotype showed up just a few times. This chain uses TRBV29-1 with TRBJ2-1; either TRBD1 or TRBD2 may fit D (5 bases each). The CDR3 contains 11 residues. V was shortened by 2 bases and J by 12 bases, with 11 bases between the two germline ends. The germline V gene encodes CDR1 SQVTM and CDR2 ANQGSEA. CDR3 region: CSVENRGPQFF. CDR3 nucleotide sequence: TGCAGCGTTGAAAACCGGGGCCCGCAGTTCTTC.

The chain employs TRBV7-2 and TRBJ1-1, with a tentative D call TRBD1 (5 bases). The V gene lost 6 bases and the J gene lost 0 bases, with 11 bases spanning the gap. This CDR3 is 14 amino acids long. Per the germline V gene, CDR1 is SGHTA and CDR2 is FQGNSA. CDR3 sequence reads: CASRRDVLNTEAFF. The CDR3, as DNA: TGTGCCAGCAGGAGGGACGTATTGAACACTGAAGCTTTCTTT.

The V gene is TRBV2, the J gene TRBJ2-3; D call uncertain. Trimming removed 8 bases at V and 0 bases at J, with 12 bases between. CDR3 size: 14 residues. Germline V CDR1 and CDR2: SNHLY, FYNNEI. CDR3 amino acids: CASRLDRSTDTQYF. In nucleotides, the CDR3 is TGTGCCAGCCGATTGGACCGTAGCACAGATACGCAGTATTTT.

The V call is TRBV15, the J call TRBJ2-5, with a possible D match to TRBD2 (6 bases). This CDR3 spans 15 amino acids. Germline V gene sequence: CDR1 LNHNV, CDR2 YYDKDF (reference sequence). Trimming took 5 bases from V and 5 from J, leaving 18 bases between them. CDR3 protein: CATSLLGGRLETQYF. DNA of the CDR3: TGTGCCACCAGCCTATTGGGAGGTCGTCTGGAGACCCAGTACTTC.

This clonotype was detected a few times. This chain links TRBV5-1 with TRBJ2-3, with D perhaps TRBD2 (5 bases). V lost 4 bases and J lost 5, with 14 bases in between. Germline V lookup: CDR1 SGHRS, CDR2 YFSETQ. The CDR3 consists of 14 residues. CDR3 sequence (DNA): TGCGCCAGCAGCACGCCCTGGAGCGGAGATACGCAGTATTTT. Its protein is CASSTPWSGDTQYF.

The J gene is TRBJ2-5, the V gene TRBV5-1, with 8 bases lining up with TRBD1. CDR1 is SGHRS and CDR2 is YFSETQ in the germline V gene. The CDR3 extends over 15 amino acids. Losses at the gene ends were 4 bases for V and 2 bases for J; bases not matched to a gene: 7. CDR3 sequence: CASSPGDRLQETQYF. The CDR3, as DNA: TGCGCCAGCAGCCCCGGGGACAGGCTACAAGAGACCCAGTACTTC. Full variable domain (remainder filled in from reference TRBV5-1 and TRBJ2-5): KAGVTQTPRYLIKTRGQQVTLSCSPISGHRSVSWYQQTPGQGLQFLFEYFSETQRNKGNFPGRFSGRQFSNSRSEMNVSTLELGDSALYLCASSPGDRLQETQYFGPGTRLLVL.

This chain joins TRBV12-3 or TRBV12-4 and TRBJ1-2; 9 bases fit TRBD1. CDR3 length: 16 residues. J gave up 4 bases and V 4 bases, and 10 bases lay outside the gene matches. The CDR3 bases are TGTGCCAGCAGTTCCGAGGACAGGGGAAGGACCTATGGCTACACCTTC. Its translation is CASSSEDRGRTYGYTF.

This clonotype was observed a few times. CDR3 nucleotide sequence: TGTGCCAGTAGTATAGGGCAGAAGGACAGGGGCAATCAGCCCCAGCATTTT. Translated: CASSIGQKDRGNQPQHF. The rearrangement joins TRBV19 to TRBJ1-5; 8 bases agree with TRBD1. The CDR3 runs to 17 residues. J was trimmed by 2 bases and V by 1 base; bases with no gene match: 7. CDR1 is LNHDA, CDR2 SQIVND, per germline (reference sequence).

CDR3 region: CASSDDRVLIQYF. The DNA for the CDR3 is TGTGCCAGCAGCGACGACAGGGTGCTGATCCAGTACTTC. The chain is built from TRBV7-2 and TRBJ2-5; 7 bases map to TRBD1. The CDR3 covers 13 residues. Germline CDR1 is SGHTA and CDR2 is FQGNSA. V shed 5 bases, J shed 10 bases, and the junction held 10 bases outside the gene matches.

This chain uses TRBV6-5 with TRBJ2-3; 12 bases agree with TRBD2. There are 17 residues in the CDR3. The V segment lost 2 bases and the J segment 0 bases; nucleotides outside the gene matches: 3. Germline CDR1 and CDR2: MNHEY and SVGAGI. Written as DNA, the CDR3 is TGTGCCAGCAGTTACCGAGGACTAGCGGGGAGCACAGATACGCAGTATTTT. This translates into CASSYRGLAGSTDTQYF.

The rearrangement joins TRBV5-1 to TRBJ1-1; the match to TRBD1 covers 9 bases. The V gene's germline CDR1 is SGHRS and CDR2 YFSETQ. The junction had 4 bases not matched to a gene; V was cut back by 3 bases and J by 4 bases. The CDR3 has 14 amino acids. CDR3 nucleotides: TGCGCCAGCAGCTGGGACAGGGTAGTCACTGAAGCTTTCTTT. This gives the protein CASSWDRVVTEAFF.

This clonotype was observed a handful of times. V is TRBV12-3 or TRBV12-4 and J is TRBJ1-1; TRBD1 matches at 9 bases. Trimming took 7 bases from V and 6 from J; bases not matched to a gene: 9. This CDR3 region has 14 residues. The CDR3 DNA is TGTGCCAGCACTCCCGGGACAGGGCCAGCTGAAGCTTTCTTT. Residues: CASTPGTGPAEAFF.

This chain uses TRBV5-1 with TRBJ2-2, with 8 bases fitting TRBD1. CDR1 and CDR2 (germline): SGHRS, YFSETQ. The CDR3 consists of 16 residues. Unmatched junction bases numbered 4, after V lost 2 bases and J lost 1 base. CDR3 sequence reads: CASSFGTGLNTGELFF. CDR3 DNA: TGCGCCAGCAGCTTCGGGACAGGCTTGAACACCGGGGAGCTGTTTTTT. Together with reference TRBV5-1 and TRBJ2-2, the CDR3 gives the full variable domain: KAGVTQTPRYLIKTRGQQVTLSCSPISGHRSVSWYQQTPGQGLQFLFEYFSETQRNKGNFPGRFSGRQFSNSRSEMNVSTLELGDSALYLCASSFGTGLNTGELFFGEGSRLTVL.

This clonotype was seen only a few times. V and J are TRBV12-3 or TRBV12-4 and TRBJ2-3; D call uncertain. There are 13 residues in the CDR3. Trimming left V 6 bases short and J 4 bases short, with 11 bases between. CDR3 coding DNA: TGTGCCAGCAGCCGCGCAAGGGCAGATACGCAGTATTTT. Translating gives CASSRARADTQYF.